This T cell receptor beta chain was obtained from a study of CXCR3-negative and CXCR3-positive naive CD8 T cells. Study-wide points: When CXCR3-positive naive cells were set against CXCR3-negative naive cells, the former had more hydrophobic TRB CDR3s. CXCR3 expression partially decreased after cryopreservation; most assays used fresh PBMCs. TCR interaction strength was inferred from TRB CDR3 physicochemistry, as CD5 matched across naive subsets.

About 310,000 cells per CD8+ T cell subset were flow-sorted in triplicate. A note on this clonotype: Its antigen is unidentified.

5' RACE with UMI labels generated the TRB cDNA libraries. TCRdb re-called the 5' RACE reads and shows each CDR3 protein once, DNA omitted. This sample contains 7,000 to 7,500 distinct CDR3 sequences. The CDR3 totals 16 residues. CDR1 MNHEY and CDR2 SVGEGT come from the germline V gene. The chain links TRBV6-2 or TRBV6-3 to TRBJ2-3; TCRdb gives TRBD2 as the D gene, but with no DNA this cannot be confirmed. This TCR came from a human donor in good health. Some clones in this sample may be carry-over from other donors' samples. Sequencing used naive CXCR3+ CD8+ T cells from blood. Stated subset: CD45RO-CCR7+CD27+CD95- naive CD8+ T cells expressing CXCR3 (TNR3+). This CDR3 reads CASSEGPWGGTDTQYF.